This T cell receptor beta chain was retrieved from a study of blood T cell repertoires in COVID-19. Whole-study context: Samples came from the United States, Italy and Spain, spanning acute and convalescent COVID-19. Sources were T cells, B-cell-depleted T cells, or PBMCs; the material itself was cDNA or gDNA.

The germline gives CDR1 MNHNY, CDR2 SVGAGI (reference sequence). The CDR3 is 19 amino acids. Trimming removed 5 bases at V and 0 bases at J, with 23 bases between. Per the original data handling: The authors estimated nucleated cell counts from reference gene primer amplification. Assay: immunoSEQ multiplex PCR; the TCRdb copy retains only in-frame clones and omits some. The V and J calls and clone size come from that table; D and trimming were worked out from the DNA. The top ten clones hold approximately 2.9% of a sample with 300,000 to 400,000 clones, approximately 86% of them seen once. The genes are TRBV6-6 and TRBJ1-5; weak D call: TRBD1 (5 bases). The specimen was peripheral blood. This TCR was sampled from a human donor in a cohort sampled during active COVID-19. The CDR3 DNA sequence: TGTGCCAGCAGTCGTATCGGGACTCACCACCAATATAGCAATCAGCCCCAGCATTTT. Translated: CASSRIGTHHQYSNQPQHF.